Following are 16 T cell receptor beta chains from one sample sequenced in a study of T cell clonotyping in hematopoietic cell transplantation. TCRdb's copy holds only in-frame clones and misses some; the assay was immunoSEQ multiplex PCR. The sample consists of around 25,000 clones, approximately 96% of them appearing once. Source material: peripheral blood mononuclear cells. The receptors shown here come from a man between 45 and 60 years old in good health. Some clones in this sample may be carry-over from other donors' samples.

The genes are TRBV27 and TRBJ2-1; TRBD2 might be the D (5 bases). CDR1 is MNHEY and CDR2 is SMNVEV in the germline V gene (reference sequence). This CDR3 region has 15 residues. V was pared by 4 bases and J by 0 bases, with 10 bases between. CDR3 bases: TGTGCCAGCAGTTCGCGACGGGGCTCCTACAATGAGCAGTTCTTC. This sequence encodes CASSSRRGSYNEQFF.

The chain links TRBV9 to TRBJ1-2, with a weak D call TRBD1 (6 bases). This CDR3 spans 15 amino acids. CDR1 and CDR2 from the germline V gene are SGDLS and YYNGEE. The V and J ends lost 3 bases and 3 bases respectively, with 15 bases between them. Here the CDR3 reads CASSGTVTGDYGYTF. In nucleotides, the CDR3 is TGTGCCAGCAGCGGGACAGTCACCGGGGACTATGGCTACACCTTC.

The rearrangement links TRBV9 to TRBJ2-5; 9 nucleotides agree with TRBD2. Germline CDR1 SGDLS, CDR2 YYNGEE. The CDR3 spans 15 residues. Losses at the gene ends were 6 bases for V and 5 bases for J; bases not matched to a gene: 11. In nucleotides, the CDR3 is TGTGCCAGCACCGCTGGGGCGGGGGGGATCGAGACCCAGTACTTC. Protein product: CASTAGAGGIETQYF.

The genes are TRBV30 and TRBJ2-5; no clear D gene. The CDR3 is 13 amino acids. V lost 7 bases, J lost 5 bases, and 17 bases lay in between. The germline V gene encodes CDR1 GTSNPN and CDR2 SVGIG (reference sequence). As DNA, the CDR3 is TGTGCCTACGAAAACGGCCGGCGGGAGACCCAGTACTTC. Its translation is CAYENGRRETQYF. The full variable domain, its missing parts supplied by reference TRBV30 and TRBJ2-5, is SQTIHQWPATLVQPVGSPLSLECTVEGTSNPNLYWYRQAAGRGLQLLFYSVGIGQISSEVPQNLSASRPQDRQFILSSKKLLLSDSGFYLCAYENGRRETQYFGPGTRLLVL.

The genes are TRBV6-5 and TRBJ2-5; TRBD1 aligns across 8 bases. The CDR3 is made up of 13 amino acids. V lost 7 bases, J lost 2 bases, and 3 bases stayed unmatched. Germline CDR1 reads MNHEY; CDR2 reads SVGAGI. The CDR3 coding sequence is TGTGCCAGCAAGGGGACAGGACAAGAGACCCAGTACTTC. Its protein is CASKGTGQETQYF.

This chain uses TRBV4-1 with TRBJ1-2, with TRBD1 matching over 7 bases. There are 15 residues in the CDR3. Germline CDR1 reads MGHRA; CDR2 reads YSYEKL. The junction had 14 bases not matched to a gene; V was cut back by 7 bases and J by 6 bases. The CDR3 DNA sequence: TGCGCCAGCACCCAGGAACAGGGGAGAGTTCATGGCTACACCTTC. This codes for CASTQEQGRVHGYTF.

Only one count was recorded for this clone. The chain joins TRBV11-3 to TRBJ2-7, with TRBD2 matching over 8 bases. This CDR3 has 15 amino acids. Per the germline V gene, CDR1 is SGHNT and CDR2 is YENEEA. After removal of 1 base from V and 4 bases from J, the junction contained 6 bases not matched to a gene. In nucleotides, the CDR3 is TGTGCCAGCAGCTTAGCGGCGGGGGGTCAATACGAGCAGTACTTC. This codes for CASSLAAGGQYEQYF.

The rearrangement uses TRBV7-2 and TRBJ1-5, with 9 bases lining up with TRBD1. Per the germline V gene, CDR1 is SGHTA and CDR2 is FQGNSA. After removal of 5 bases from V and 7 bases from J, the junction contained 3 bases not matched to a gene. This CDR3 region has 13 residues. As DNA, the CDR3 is TGTGCCAGCAGCCGACAGGGGGGGCAGCCCCAGCATTTT. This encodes CASSRQGGQPQHF.

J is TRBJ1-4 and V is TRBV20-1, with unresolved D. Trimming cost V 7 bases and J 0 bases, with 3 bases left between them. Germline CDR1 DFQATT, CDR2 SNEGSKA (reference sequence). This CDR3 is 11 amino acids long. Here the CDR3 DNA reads TGCAGTGTTTCAACTAATGAAAAACTGTTTTTT. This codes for CSVSTNEKLFF.

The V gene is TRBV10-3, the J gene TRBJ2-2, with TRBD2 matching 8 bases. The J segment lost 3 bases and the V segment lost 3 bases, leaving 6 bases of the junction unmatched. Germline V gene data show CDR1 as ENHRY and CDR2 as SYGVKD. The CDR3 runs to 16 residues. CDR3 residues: CAISEKGLEYTGELFF. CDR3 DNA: TGTGCCATCAGTGAAAAGGGACTAGAATACACCGGGGAGCTGTTTTTT.

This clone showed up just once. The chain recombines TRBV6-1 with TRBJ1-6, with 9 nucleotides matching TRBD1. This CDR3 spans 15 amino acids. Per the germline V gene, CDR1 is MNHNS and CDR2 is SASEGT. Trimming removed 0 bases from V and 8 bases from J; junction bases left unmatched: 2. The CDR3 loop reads CASSEAGTGYSPLHF. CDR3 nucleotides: TGTGCCAGCAGTGAAGCGGGGACAGGGTATTCACCCCTCCACTTT.

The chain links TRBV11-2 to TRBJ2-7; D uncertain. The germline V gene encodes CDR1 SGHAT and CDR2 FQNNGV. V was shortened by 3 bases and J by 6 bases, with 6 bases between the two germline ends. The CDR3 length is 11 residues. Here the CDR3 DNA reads TGTGCCAGCAGCTTTTCTCCCGAGCAGTACTTC. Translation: CASSFSPEQYF. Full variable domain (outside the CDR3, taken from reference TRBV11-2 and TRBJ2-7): EAGVAQSPRYKIIEKRQSVAFWCNPISGHATLYWYQQILGQGPKLLIQFQNNGVVDDSQLPKDRFSAERLKGVDSTLKIQPAKLEDSAVYLCASSFSPEQYFGPGTRLTVT.

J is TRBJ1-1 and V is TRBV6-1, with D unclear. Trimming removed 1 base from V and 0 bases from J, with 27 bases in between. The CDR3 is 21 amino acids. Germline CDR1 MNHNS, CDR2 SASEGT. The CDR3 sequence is CASSEESPVRRFDGLNTEAFF. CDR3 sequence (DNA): TGTGCCAGCAGTGAAGAATCCCCCGTTAGGAGGTTCGATGGGTTGAACACTGAAGCTTTCTTT.

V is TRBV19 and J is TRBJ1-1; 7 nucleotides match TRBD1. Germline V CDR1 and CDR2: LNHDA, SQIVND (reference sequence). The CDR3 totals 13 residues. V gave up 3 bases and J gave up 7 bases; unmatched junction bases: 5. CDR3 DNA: TGTGCCAGTAGTATGCAGGGGGTGGGTGAAGCTTTCTTT. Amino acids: CASSMQGVGEAFF.

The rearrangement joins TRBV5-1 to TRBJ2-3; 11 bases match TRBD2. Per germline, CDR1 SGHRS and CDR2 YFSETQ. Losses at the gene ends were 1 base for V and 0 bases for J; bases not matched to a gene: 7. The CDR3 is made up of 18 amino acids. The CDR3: CASSLSGTSGTSTDTQYF. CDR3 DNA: TGCGCCAGCAGCTTGTCCGGGACTAGCGGAACTAGCACAGATACGCAGTATTTT.

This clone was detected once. The CDR3 sequence: CASRQTGGTQPQHF. In DNA form, the CDR3 reads TGTGCCAGCAGGCAGACAGGGGGGACACAGCCCCAGCATTTT. The rearrangement joins TRBV6-1 to TRBJ1-5; TRBD1 agrees at 9 bases. The CDR3 covers 14 residues. CDR1 and CDR2 (germline): MNHNS, SASEGT. V dropped 6 bases and J dropped 7; count of bases not matched to a gene: 7.